This T cell receptor (beta chain) was identified in a study of response to subunit inactivated influenza vaccine. Germline-derived CDR1 and CDR2 are ENHRY and SYGVKD. The germline V and J ends were trimmed by 7 bases and 1 base, with 16 bases remaining between them. The CDR3 extends over 15 amino acids. TCRdb re-derived calls from the RT-PCR reads in MiXCR, one entry per CDR3 protein. The profile shows about 480,000 distinct CDR3 sequences, 10% to 15% of them singletons. Sequencing used PBMCs from blood, obtained roughly 47 days after vaccination. This chain links TRBV10-3 with TRBJ1-1, with a weak D call TRBD1 (5 bases). The TCR originated in a man between 50 and 59 years old who received an inactivated influenza vaccine. The DNA for the CDR3 is TGTGCCATCACCGGGGGGAAGTGGACGAACACTGAAGCTTTCTTT. Translating it yields CAITGGKWTNTEAFF.